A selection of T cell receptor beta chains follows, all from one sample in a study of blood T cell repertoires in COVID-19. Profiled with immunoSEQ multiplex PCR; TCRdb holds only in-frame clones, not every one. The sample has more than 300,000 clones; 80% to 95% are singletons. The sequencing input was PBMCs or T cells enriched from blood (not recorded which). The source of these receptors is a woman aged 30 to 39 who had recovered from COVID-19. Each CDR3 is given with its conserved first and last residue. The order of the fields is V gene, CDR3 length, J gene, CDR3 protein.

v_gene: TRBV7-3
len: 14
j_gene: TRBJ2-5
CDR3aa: CASSPYRGGETQYF

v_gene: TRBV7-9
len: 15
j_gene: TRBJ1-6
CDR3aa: CASSETGFGDSPLHF

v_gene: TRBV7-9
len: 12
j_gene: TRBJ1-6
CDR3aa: CASSRDSSPLHF

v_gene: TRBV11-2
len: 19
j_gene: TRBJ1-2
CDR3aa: CASSSRGGSQTLANYGYTF

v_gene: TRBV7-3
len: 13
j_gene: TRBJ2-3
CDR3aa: CASSLARTDTQYF

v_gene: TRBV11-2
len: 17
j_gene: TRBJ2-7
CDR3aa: CASRRPGQGVGSYEQYF

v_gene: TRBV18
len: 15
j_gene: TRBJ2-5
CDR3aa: CASSPGYIASETQYF

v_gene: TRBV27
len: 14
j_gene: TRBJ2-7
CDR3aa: CASSLYRDSYEQYF

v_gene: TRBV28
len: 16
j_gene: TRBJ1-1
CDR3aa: CASSPKPGTGNTEAFF

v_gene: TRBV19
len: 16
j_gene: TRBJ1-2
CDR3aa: CASTGTRPLENYGYTF

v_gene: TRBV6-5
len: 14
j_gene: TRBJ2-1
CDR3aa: CASVSATSYNEQFF

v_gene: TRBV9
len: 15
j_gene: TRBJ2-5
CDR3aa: CASSVAGGLGETQYF

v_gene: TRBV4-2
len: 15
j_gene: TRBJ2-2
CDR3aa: CASSQDLAGTGELFF

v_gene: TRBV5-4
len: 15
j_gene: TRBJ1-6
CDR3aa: CATTDGSSYNSPLHF

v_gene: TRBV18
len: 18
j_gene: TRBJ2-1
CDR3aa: CASSPRLAGPKSYGEQFF

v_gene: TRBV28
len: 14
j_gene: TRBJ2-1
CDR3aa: CASSETSGYNEQFF

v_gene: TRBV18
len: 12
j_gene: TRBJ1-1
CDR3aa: CASSPSGTEAFF

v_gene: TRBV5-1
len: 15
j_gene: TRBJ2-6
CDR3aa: CASSLQGPGANVLTF

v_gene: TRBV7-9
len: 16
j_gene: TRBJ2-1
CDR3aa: CASSPLGTSPYNEQFF

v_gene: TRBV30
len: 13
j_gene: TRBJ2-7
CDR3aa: CAWEGQISYEQYF

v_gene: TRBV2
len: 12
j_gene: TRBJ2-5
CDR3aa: CASSQQEETQYF

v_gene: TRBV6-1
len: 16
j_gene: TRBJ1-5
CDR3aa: CASSETRTGSFGPQHF

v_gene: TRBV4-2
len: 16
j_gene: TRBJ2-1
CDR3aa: CASSQYTGGSYNEQFF

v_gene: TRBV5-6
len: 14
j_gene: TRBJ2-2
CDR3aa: CASSLGTISGELFF

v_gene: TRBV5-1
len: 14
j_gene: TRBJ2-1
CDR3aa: CASSLALGGNEQFF

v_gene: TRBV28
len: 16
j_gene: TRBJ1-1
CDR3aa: CASSLWAGLGDTEAFF

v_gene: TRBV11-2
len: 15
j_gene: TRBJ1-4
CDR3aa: CASSSWDSTNEKLFF

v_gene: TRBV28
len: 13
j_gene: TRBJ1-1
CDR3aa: CASKETGGTEAFF

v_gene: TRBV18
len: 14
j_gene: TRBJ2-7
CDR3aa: CASSPGRATYEQYF

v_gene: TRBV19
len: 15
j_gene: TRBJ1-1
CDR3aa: CASRAGTGSNTEAFF

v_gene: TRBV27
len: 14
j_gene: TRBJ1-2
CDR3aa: CASRLGASNYGYTF

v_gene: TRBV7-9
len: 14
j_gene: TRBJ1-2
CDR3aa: CASSLVEGTYGYTF

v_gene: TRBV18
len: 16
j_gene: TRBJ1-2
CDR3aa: CASSSIPGTGSDGYTF

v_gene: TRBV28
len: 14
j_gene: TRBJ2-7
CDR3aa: CAAGANPFPYEQYF

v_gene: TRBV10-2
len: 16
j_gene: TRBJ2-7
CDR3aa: CASTRGQGPLIYEQYF

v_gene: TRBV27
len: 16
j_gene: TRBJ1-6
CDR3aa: CASSSVSDRRGSPLHF